One and the same sample provided the 15 T cell receptor beta chains below, sequenced in a study of vaccination effects on CD4 cells after COVID-19. Isolation of CD4+ T cells took place after 10 days of culture. Antigens for these TCRs are unknown. Produced via immunoSEQ multiplex PCR; TCRdb's table is partial and in-frame only. There are roughly 60,000 clones in the sample; 72% occur only once, and roughly 25% lies in the top ten. Here the sequenced sample was CD4+ T cells from PBMCs cultured without peptide, taken before COVID-19 vaccination. The receptors shown here come from a human donor who had a prior SARS-CoV-2 infection.

This chain links TRBV19 with TRBJ1-5; a weak D match, TRBD1 (6 bases). Trimming removed 7 bases from V and 11 bases from J, with 24 bases in between. The CDR3 has 15 amino acids. In germline, CDR1 is LNHDA, CDR2 SQIVND (reference sequence). The CDR3 DNA is TGTGCCAGTACCTTTCGGGGAGGGGGTATCTGGGCCCAGCATTTT. It codes for CASTFRGGGIWAQHF.

CDR3 coding DNA: TGTGCCAGCAGCTTAGTTGGCACCTTAGCTAACTATGGCTACACCTTC. Amino acids: CASSLVGTLANYGYTF. The chain links TRBV11-2 to TRBJ1-2; D is unclear. V lost 1 base and J lost 0, with 12 bases in between. The CDR3 has 16 residues. Germline CDR1 and CDR2: SGHAT and FQNNGV.

This rearrangement joins TRBV5-1 to TRBJ1-3, with D unclear. The V gene lost 4 bases and the J gene lost 0 bases, with 8 bases spanning the gap. From germline, CDR1 is SGHRS and CDR2 YFSETQ. The length of the CDR3 is 14 residues. The CDR3 DNA reads as TGCGCCAGCAGCGATCAAGTCTCTGGAAACACCATATATTTT. It codes for CASSDQVSGNTIYF.

The genes are TRBV5-4 and TRBJ1-2, with D tentatively TRBD1 (5 bases). Germline assignment: CDR1 SGHNT and CDR2 YYREEE (reference sequence). The CDR3 contains 15 residues. V was shortened by 0 bases and J by 1 base, with 10 bases between the two germline ends. This CDR3 reads CASSLGGRDNYGYTF. CDR3 nucleotides: TGTGCCAGCAGCTTGGGGGGCAGGGATAACTATGGCTACACCTTC.

V is TRBV30 and J is TRBJ2-6; no firm D call. Germline V gives CDR1 GTSNPN, CDR2 SVGIG (reference sequence). The CDR3 contains 16 residues. V was clipped by 5 bases and J by 0 bases, with 14 bases between them. The CDR3 nucleotides read TGTGCCTGGGGTATGGTTGGGGACTCTGGGGCCAACGTCCTGACTTTC. Its protein product is CAWGMVGDSGANVLTF.

The chain employs TRBV6-5 and TRBJ1-2; D might be TRBD1 (5 bases). CDR1 is MNHEY and CDR2 is SVGAGI in the germline V gene. The length of the CDR3 is 12 residues. DNA of the CDR3: TGTGCAAGTGGGCAGGGAAACTATGGCTACACCTTC. Translation gives CASGQGNYGYTF.

The chain recombines TRBV13 with TRBJ2-7; TRBD2 aligns across 10 bases. The CDR3 loop spans 14 amino acids. CDR1 and CDR2 from the germline V gene are PRHDT and FYEKMQ (reference sequence). V was clipped by 5 bases and J by 5 bases; unmatched bases: 6. The CDR3 is CASSRSGRNHEQYF. The CDR3, as DNA: TGTGCCAGCAGCCGTAGCGGGAGGAACCACGAGCAGTACTTC.

This clone was counted only a few times. J is TRBJ2-1 and V is TRBV5-4; tentatively, D is TRBD2 (7 bases). This CDR3 comprises 12 residues. CDR1 and CDR2 (germline): SGHNT, YYREEE (reference sequence). Trimming left V 4 bases short and J 7 bases short, with 9 bases between. This chain's CDR3 is CASSRGGNEQFF. The CDR3 region has the DNA TGTGCCAGCAGCAGGGGGGGGAATGAGCAGTTCTTC.

This chain connects TRBV12-5 to TRBJ2-7; 11 nucleotides align to TRBD2. Losses at the gene ends were 0 bases for V and 6 bases for J; bases not matched to a gene: 10. Germline lookup yields CDR1 LGHNT and CDR2 FRNRAP. This CDR3 is built from 17 residues. CDR3 coding DNA: TGTGCTAGTGGTTTGGTCCTAGGGGGGACTAGCGGTGTCGAGCAGTACTTC. Its protein product is CASGLVLGGTSGVEQYF.

This clone has just a few counts. V and J are TRBV5-1 and TRBJ2-1; no firm D call. The CDR3 has 12 residues. Trimming took 4 bases from V and 10 from J, leaving 12 bases between them. Germline V gene sequence: CDR1 SGHRS, CDR2 YFSETQ. The CDR3 loop reads CASSPTDVEQFF. CDR3 nucleotide sequence: TGCGCCAGCAGCCCAACCGATGTGGAGCAGTTCTTC.

The V and J genes are TRBV7-2 and TRBJ1-2; D is uncertain. Trimming cost V 5 bases and J 0 bases, with 25 bases left between them. This CDR3 contains 19 residues. The germline V gene encodes CDR1 SGHTA and CDR2 FQGNSA. The CDR3 reads CASSQHSARPPRTNYGYTF. DNA for the CDR3: TGTGCCAGCAGCCAACACTCCGCCCGTCCTCCGAGGACTAACTATGGCTACACCTTC.

The rearrangement uses TRBV4-3 and TRBJ1-1; 7 bases are shared with TRBD1. This CDR3 is built from 14 residues. V shed 4 bases and J 2 bases; nucleotides not matched to a gene: 4. CDR1 is LGHNA, CDR2 YSLEER, per germline. Written as DNA, the CDR3 is TGCGCCAGCAGCCCGGGGGACAGAAACACTGAAGCTTTCTTT. Protein product: CASSPGDRNTEAFF.

CDR3 region: CASSHMTGGFSYNEQFF. CDR3 nucleotides: TGTGCCAGCAGCCACATGACGGGAGGGTTCTCCTACAATGAGCAGTTCTTC. The chain employs TRBV5-6 and TRBJ2-1, with 8 bases matching TRBD2. The CDR3 is 17 amino acids. In germline, CDR1 is SGHDT, CDR2 YYEEEE. The V gene end was trimmed by 4 bases and the J gene end by 0 bases; junction bases not matched to a gene: 9.

This chain links TRBV12-3 or TRBV12-4 with TRBJ2-4, with D hard to call. The CDR3 is 13 amino acids. V was trimmed by 3 bases and J by 0 bases, leaving 3 bases between them. CDR3 protein: CASSFLAKNIQYF. As DNA, the CDR3 is TGTGCCAGCAGTTTTTTAGCCAAAAACATTCAGTACTTC.

This rearrangement joins TRBV27 to TRBJ1-1; D unresolved. V was trimmed by 4 bases and J by 11 bases, leaving 17 bases between them. The CDR3 extends over 13 amino acids. Germline V gene sequence: CDR1 MNHEY, CDR2 SMNVEV (reference sequence). CDR3 sequence (DNA): TGTGCCAGCAGTTCACGCGGATTAAGCAACGCTTTCTTT. Protein: CASSSRGLSNAFF.